This T cell receptor (beta chain) was sequenced for a study of T cell responses to AZD1222 COVID-19 vaccine. Findings and caveats of the study: Repertoires in all cases were sampled only once the peak T cell response had passed. Nearly half of spike-specific TCRs reportedly target unmutated variant regions.

A remark on this clone: As yet, its antigen is unknown.

Timing groups of about 4 and about 12 weeks for second doses were pooled. This CDR3 is built from 12 residues. Germline V CDR1 and CDR2: SNHLY, FYNNEI. The V gene lost 8 bases and the J gene lost 8 bases, with 15 bases spanning the gap. Only in-frame clones appear in the TCRdb table, and some are missing; sequencing was by immunoSEQ multiplex PCR. The repertoire holds about 59,000 clones, with approximately 92% as singletons. The chain joins TRBV2 to TRBJ2-5, with D possibly TRBD1 on 6 matching bases. The clonotype comes from an adult who received the AZD1222 COVID-19 vaccine. The material sequenced was peripheral blood, taken 28 days after the second AZD1222 dose. CDR3 sequence: CASHLLGGTQYF. As DNA, the CDR3 is TGTGCCAGCCATTTGCTAGGGGGTACCCAGTACTTC.